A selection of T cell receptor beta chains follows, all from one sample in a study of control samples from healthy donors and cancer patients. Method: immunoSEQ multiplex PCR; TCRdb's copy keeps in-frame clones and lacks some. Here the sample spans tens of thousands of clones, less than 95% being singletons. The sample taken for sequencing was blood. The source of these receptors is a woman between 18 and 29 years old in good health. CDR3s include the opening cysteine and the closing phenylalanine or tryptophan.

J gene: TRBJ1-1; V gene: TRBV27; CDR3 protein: CASGLSSEAFF
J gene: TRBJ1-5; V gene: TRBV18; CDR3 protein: CASSPNPGSGGNQPQHF
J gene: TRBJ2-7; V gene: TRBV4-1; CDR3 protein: CASSQGLGAGHYEQYF
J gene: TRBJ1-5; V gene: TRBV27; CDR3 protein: CASSLDFSVSNQPQHF
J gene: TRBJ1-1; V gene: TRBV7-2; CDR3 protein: CASSLVRGTGGMTEAFF
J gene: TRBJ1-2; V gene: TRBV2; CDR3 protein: CASSESGTDNYGYTF
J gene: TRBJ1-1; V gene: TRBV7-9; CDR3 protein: CASSANPTGLYTEAFF
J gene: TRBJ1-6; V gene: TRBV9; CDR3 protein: CASSVDHSPGNSPLHF
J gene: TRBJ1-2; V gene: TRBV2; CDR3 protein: CASSEGGERDGYTF
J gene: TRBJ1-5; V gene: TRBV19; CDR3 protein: CASLAPSNQPQHF
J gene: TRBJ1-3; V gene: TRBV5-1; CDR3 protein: CASSEQGSGNTIYF
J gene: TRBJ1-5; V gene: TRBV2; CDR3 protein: CATGTGRNQPQHF
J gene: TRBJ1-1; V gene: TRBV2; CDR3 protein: CASSERERRGSEAFF
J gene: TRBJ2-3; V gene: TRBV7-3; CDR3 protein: CASSPYLAGGSTDTQYF
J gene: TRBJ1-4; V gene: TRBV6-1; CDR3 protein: CASSEPPGATNEKLFF
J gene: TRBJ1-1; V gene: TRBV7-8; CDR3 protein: CASSLGQEGTNTEAFF
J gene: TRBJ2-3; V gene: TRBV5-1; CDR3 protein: CASSESGHPADTQYF
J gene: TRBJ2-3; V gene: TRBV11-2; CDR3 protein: CASSPLGGRDTQYF
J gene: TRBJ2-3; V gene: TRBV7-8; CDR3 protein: CASSTPTSGGLFSTDTQYF
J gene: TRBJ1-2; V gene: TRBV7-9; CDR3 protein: CASSLATGGLNYGYTF
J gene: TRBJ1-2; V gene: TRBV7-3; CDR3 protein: CASSRDLNYGYTF
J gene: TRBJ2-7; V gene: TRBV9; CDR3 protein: CASSASGGSEQYF
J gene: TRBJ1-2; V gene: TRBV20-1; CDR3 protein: CSASNRAGQGAWGYTF
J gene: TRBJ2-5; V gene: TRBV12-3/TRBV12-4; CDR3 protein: CASSLGSQETQYF
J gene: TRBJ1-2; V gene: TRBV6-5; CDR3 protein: CASSTLLGQTGYTF
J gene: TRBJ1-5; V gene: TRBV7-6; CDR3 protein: CASSPAPGTGEGQPQHF
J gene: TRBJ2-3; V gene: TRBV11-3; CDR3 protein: CASSLDLAGGADTQYF
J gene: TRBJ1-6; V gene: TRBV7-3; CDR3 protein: CASSANPPSPLHF
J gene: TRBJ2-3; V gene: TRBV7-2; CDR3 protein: CASSLVVTDTQYF
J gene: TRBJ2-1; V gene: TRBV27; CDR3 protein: CASSLLGLAAYNEQFF
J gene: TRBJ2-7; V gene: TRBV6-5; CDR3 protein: CASGLYEQYF
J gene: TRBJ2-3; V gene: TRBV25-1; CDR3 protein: CASSDQVAGGGTDTQYF
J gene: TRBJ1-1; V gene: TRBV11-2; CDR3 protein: CASSSSGQGMTEAFF
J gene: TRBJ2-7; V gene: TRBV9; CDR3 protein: CASSLNPQGEFYEQYF
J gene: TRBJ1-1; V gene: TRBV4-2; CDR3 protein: CASSQDISNTEAFF
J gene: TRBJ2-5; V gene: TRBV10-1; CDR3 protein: CASSDRQGQETQYF
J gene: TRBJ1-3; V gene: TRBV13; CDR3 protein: CASSLGGKPSTDHSGNTIYF
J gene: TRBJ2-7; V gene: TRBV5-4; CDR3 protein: CASKEQTSSYEQYF
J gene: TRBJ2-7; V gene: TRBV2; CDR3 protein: CASNTEITYEQYF
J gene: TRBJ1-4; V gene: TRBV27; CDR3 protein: CASSQGWGNEKLFF
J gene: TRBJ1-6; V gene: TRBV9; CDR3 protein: CASSEDSYNSPLHF
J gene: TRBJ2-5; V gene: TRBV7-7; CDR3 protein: CASSLSPGGQETQYF
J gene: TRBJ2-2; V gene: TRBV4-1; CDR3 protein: CASSQTGGSTGELFF
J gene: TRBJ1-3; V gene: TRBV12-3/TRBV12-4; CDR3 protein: CASSPGDRNTIYF
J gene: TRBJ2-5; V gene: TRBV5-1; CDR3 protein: CASSSWTSGGETQYF
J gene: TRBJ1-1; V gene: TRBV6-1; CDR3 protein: CASSERGILNTEAFF
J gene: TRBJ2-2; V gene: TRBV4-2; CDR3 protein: CASSLAVANTGELFF